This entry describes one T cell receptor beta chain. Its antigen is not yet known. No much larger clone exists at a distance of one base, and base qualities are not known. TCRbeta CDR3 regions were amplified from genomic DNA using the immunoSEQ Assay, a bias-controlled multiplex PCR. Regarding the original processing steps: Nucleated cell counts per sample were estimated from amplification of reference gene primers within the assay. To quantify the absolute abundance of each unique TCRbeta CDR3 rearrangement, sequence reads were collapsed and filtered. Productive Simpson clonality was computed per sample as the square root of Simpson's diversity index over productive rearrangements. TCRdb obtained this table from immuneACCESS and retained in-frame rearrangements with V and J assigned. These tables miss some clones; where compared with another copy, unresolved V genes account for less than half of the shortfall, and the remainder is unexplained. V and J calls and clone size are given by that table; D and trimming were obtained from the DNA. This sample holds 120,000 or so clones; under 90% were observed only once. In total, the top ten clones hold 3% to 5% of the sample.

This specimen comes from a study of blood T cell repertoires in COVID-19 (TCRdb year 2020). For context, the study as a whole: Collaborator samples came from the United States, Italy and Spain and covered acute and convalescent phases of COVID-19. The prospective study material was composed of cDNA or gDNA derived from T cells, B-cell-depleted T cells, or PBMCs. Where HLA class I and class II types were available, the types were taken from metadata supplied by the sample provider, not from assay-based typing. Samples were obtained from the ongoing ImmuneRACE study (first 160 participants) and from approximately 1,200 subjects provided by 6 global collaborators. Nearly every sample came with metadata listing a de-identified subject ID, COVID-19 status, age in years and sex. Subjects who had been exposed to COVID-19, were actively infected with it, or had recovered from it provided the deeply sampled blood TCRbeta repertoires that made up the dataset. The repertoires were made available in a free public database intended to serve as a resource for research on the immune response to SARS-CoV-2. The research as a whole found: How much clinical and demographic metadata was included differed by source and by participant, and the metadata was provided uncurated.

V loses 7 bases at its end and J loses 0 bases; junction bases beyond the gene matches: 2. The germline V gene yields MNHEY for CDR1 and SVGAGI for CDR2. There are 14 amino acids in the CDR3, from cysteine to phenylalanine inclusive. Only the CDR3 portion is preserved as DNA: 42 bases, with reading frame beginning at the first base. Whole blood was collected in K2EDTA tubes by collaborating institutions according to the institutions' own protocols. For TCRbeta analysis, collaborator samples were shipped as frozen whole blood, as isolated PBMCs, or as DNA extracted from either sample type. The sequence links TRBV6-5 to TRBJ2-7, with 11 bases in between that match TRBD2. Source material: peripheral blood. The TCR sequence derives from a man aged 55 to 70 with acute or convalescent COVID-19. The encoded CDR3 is CASNLAGGSYEQYF. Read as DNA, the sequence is TGTGCCAGCAACCTAGCGGGAGGCTCCTACGAGCAGTACTTC.